The 15 T cell receptor beta chains given below trace back to one sample, sequenced in a study of T cells in Graves' hyperthyroidism and ophthalmopathy. From RNA transcripts, TCR beta CDR3 regions were amplified. Using the HTBI primer set, a first-round RT-PCR was run on the TCR CDR3. Each CDR3 protein is one row after TCRdb ran MiXCR on the multiplex PCR reads. The sample includes 700,000 or so distinct CDR3 sequences, about 14% of them seen just once. The specimen was blood. The receptors here all came from a woman aged 45-60 years with Graves' ophthalmopathy.

The chain couples TRBV9 to TRBJ2-1; D gene unclear. Germline V gene sequence: CDR1 SGDLS, CDR2 YYNGEE. The V end was cut by 4 bases, the J end by 0 bases, with 8 bases between. The CDR3 is 14 amino acids. The CDR3 bases are TGTGCCAGCAGCCCCATCGCCTCCTACAATGAGCAGTTCTTC. This sequence encodes CASSPIASYNEQFF.

This clonotype was observed at least ten times. The chain is built from TRBV18 and TRBJ2-1, with D uncertain. V shed 3 bases and J shed 6 bases, with 18 bases lying between them. The CDR3 is 16 residues long. The V gene's germline CDR1 is KGHSH and CDR2 LQKENI. This CDR3 reads CASSPPTALGANEQFF. CDR3 nucleotides: TGTGCCAGCTCACCCCCAACAGCGCTCGGCGCCAATGAGCAGTTCTTC.

This clonotype was counted at least ten times. This chain uses TRBV14 with TRBJ2-1; weak D call: TRBD2 (5 bases). V lost 0 bases and J 2 bases, leaving 14 bases between the germline ends. CDR1 SGHDN and CDR2 FVKESK come from the germline V gene. The CDR3 length is 17 residues. The CDR3 is CASSQDPVGGPYNEQFF. CDR3 in DNA: TGTGCCAGCAGCCAAGATCCAGTCGGCGGGCCCTACAATGAGCAGTTCTTC.

Of note for this clonotype: A read error may explain this, as a much larger clone is one base away. The V gene is TRBV28, the J gene TRBJ2-1, with D possibly TRBD2 on 5 matching bases. Per germline, CDR1 MDHEN and CDR2 SYDVKM. This CDR3 region has 16 residues. DNA of the CDR3: TGTGTCAGCAGTTTAAACCCACTAGGGCCCAGCAATGAGCAGTTCTTC. Translation gives CVSSLNPLGPSNEQFF.

This clonotype was found a few times. This rearrangement joins TRBV28 to TRBJ2-7, with D tentatively TRBD1 (7 bases). The length of the CDR3 is 16 residues. The ends were cut back, 2 bases at V and 5 bases at J, with 19 bases in the middle. Germline CDR1 and CDR2: MDHEN and SYDVKM. In DNA form, the CDR3 reads TGTGCCAGCAGTTTAAGATGGGGCAGGGGGGTAAACGAGCAGTACTTC. It yields the protein CASSLRWGRGVNEQYF.

The chain uses TRBV14 and TRBJ2-7, with no clear D. Germline values: CDR1 SGHDN, CDR2 FVKESK. The CDR3 runs to 12 residues. The V end was cut by 5 bases, the J end by 5 bases, with 10 bases between. The CDR3 sequence: CASSFSKDEQYF. As DNA, the CDR3 is TGTGCCAGCAGCTTTAGTAAAGACGAGCAGTACTTC.

In this sample, this clonotype turned up many times. V usage is TRBV20-1 and J usage is TRBJ1-1; D is perhaps TRBD1 (5 bases). V lost 6 bases, J lost 4 bases, and 12 bases lay in between. The CDR3 length is 12 residues. The germline V gene has CDR1 DFQATT and CDR2 SNEGSKA (reference sequence). The CDR3 DNA follows: TGCAGTGCCCCAGGGACGGGCACTGAAGCTTTCTTT. This translates into CSAPGTGTEAFF.

This clonotype was counted ten times or more. This chain connects TRBV15 to TRBJ2-1; 10 bases agree with TRBD2. The CDR3 spans 16 residues. With 4 bases clipped from V and 4 bases from J, the junction kept 7 bases outside the gene matches. Germline CDR1 and CDR2: LNHNV and YYDKDF (reference sequence). The CDR3 reads CATSIPSGRGYNEQFF. CDR3 in DNA: TGTGCCACCAGCATCCCCAGCGGGAGGGGATACAATGAGCAGTTCTTC.

V and J are TRBV9 and TRBJ2-1, with a tentative D call TRBD1 (6 bases). V was clipped by 3 bases and J by 7 bases, with 11 bases between them. From germline, CDR1 is SGDLS and CDR2 YYNGEE. The CDR3 spans 13 residues. Written as DNA, the CDR3 is TGTGCCAGCAGCGATCCCCAGGGGAATGAGCAGTTCTTC. It translates to CASSDPQGNEQFF.

This clonotype was found many times. This chain joins TRBV30 and TRBJ1-1; D is ambiguous. Germline values: CDR1 GTSNPN, CDR2 SVGIG (reference sequence). The V and J ends lost 2 bases and 4 bases respectively, with 5 bases between them. This CDR3 contains 11 residues. CDR3 DNA: TGTGCCTGGAGTACCCTCACTGAAGCTTTCTTT. Its translation is CAWSTLTEAFF.

The sample holds many counts of this clonotype. The V and J genes are TRBV24-1 and TRBJ1-1; tentatively, D is TRBD1 (5 bases). V lost 2 bases and J lost 2, with 8 bases in between. This CDR3 spans 14 amino acids. Germline lookup yields CDR1 KGHDR and CDR2 SFDVKD. CDR3 coding DNA: TGTGCCACCAGTGATTCTGGGACCAACACTGAAGCTTTCTTT. It specifies CATSDSGTNTEAFF.

The CDR3 DNA is TGTGCCAGCAGACCAGCACTAAATTCACCCCTCCACTTT. This gives the protein CASRPALNSPLHF. This chain uses TRBV7-9 with TRBJ1-6; D not resolved. The V end was cut by 6 bases, the J end by 7 bases, with 10 bases between. CDR1 SEHNR and CDR2 FQNEAQ come from the germline V gene (reference sequence). The CDR3 consists of 13 residues.

On this clonotype itself: A much larger clone differs by one base, so this may be a read error. The V call is TRBV29-1, the J call TRBJ1-1; D gene uncertain. CDR3 length equals 12 residues. The V gene's germline CDR1 is SQVTM and CDR2 ANQGSEA. Deletions cut 6 bases from V and 2 bases from J, with 10 bases between. The CDR3: CSVGLQNTEAFF. The CDR3 bases are TGCAGCGTCGGACTCCAAAACACTGAAGCTTTCTTT. Supplemented by reference TRBV29-1 and TRBJ1-1, the full variable domain reads SAVISQKPSRDICQRGTSLTIQCQVDSQVTMMFWYRQQPGQSLTLIATANQGSEATYESGFVIDKFPISRPNLTFSTLTVSNMSPEDSSIYLCSVGLQNTEAFFGQGTRLTVV.

Many counts were recorded for this clonotype. The chain uses TRBV6-2 or TRBV6-3 and TRBJ2-1; D is uncertain. V gave up 4 bases and J gave up 9 bases, with 10 bases separating them. The germline V gene has CDR1 MNHEY and CDR2 SVGEGT. This CDR3 is 12 amino acids long. The CDR3 spells CASSFPLGEQFF. DNA for the CDR3: TGTGCCAGCAGTTTCCCACTGGGTGAGCAGTTCTTC.

This clonotype was counted between two and nine times. J is TRBJ1-3 and V is TRBV28; D unresolved. From germline, CDR1 is MDHEN and CDR2 SYDVKM. The CDR3 is 15 residues long. V gave up 2 bases and J gave up 0 bases, with 8 bases separating them. The CDR3 DNA is TGTGCCAGCAGTTTAGACGTTCCCTCTGGAAACACCATATATTTT. The encoded protein is CASSLDVPSGNTIYF.